This is a list of T cell receptor beta chains from one sample in a study of shared clonotypes between healthy human individuals. Profiled with immunoSEQ multiplex PCR; TCRdb holds only in-frame clones, not every one. The data hold roughly 2.1 million clones, with roughly 91% observed a single time. Sequenced: naive CD8+ T cells from PBMCs. The receptors stem from a man aged 18 to 30 in good health. Some clones in this sample may be carry-over from other donors' samples. Each CDR3 is given with its conserved first and last residue. The order of the fields is clone size, V gene, J gene, D gene, CDR3 protein, CDR3 DNA. D genes are given only for firm matches. A clone size is listed for some rows: how often the clone was seen (once, few, many), or a class if it is expanded.

NA	TRBV27	TRBJ2-7	NA	CASSPGRSRSSYEQYF	TGTGCCAGCAGTCCGGGACGCAGCCGAAGCTCCTACGAGCAGTACTTC
NA	TRBV28	TRBJ2-7	NA	CASSPYTYEQYF	TGTGCCAGCAGCCCATACACCTACGAGCAGTACTTC
NA	TRBV7-3	TRBJ1-1	NA	CASSHLGLQQAFF	TGTGCCAGCAGCCACCTGGGGCTACAGCAAGCTTTCTTT
NA	TRBV4-2	TRBJ2-5	NA	CASSQDLLGREQETQYF	TGTGCCAGCAGCCAAGATTTATTAGGCAGGGAACAAGAGACCCAGTACTTC
NA	TRBV4-3	TRBJ2-1	TRBD2	CASSPGLVSNEQFF	TGCGCCAGCAGCCCGGGACTAGTTAGTAATGAGCAGTTCTTC
NA	TRBV9	TRBJ2-2	TRBD2	CASSVDGRESGELFF	TGTGCCAGCAGCGTAGACGGGAGGGAGAGCGGGGAGCTGTTTTTT
NA	TRBV19	TRBJ1-5	NA	CASSLPPGHRVYSNQPQHF	TGTGCCAGTAGTCTGCCCCCCGGACACCGCGTATATAGCAATCAGCCCCAGCATTTT
once	TRBV5-8	TRBJ1-1	NA	CASSSSLLTDRPEAFF	TGTGCCAGCAGCTCCTCCCTTCTGACAGACAGACCTGAAGCTTTCTTT
NA	TRBV28	TRBJ1-5	TRBD1	CASRPPGQEYNQPQHF	TGTGCCAGCAGACCCCCGGGACAGGAGTACAATCAGCCCCAGCATTTT
NA	TRBV27	TRBJ1-1	NA	CASSLTPRRVRTEAFF	TGTGCCAGCAGCTTAACCCCCCGAAGGGTACGGACTGAAGCTTTCTTT
NA	TRBV7-2	TRBJ1-1	NA	CASSQTVLNTEAFF	TGTGCCAGCAGCCAGACAGTCTTGAACACTGAAGCTTTCTTT
NA	TRBV7-8	TRBJ2-7	NA	CASSLFGGLGYEQYF	TGTGCCAGCAGCTTATTCGGGGGACTTGGCTACGAGCAGTACTTC
NA	TRBV28	TRBJ2-2	NA	CASSFAGTLNTGELFF	TGTGCCAGCAGTTTTGCCGGGACATTGAACACCGGGGAGCTGTTTTTT
once	TRBV7-2	TRBJ2-7	NA	CASSWGTPGYEQYF	TGTGCCAGCAGCTGGGGGACTCCAGGCTACGAGCAGTACTTC
NA	TRBV4-2	TRBJ2-2	NA	CASWARNTGELFF	TGTGCCAGCTGGGCTAGGAACACCGGGGAGCTGTTTTTT
NA	TRBV9	TRBJ2-1	NA	CASSTGSEIYNEQFF	TGTGCCAGCAGCACAGGGAGCGAGATCTACAATGAGCAGTTCTTC
NA	TRBV11-2	TRBJ2-1	TRBD2	CASSLDLTGGGIGEQFF	TGTGCCAGCAGCTTAGATCTTACGGGAGGCGGGATCGGTGAGCAGTTCTTC
NA	TRBV6-1	TRBJ2-7	NA	CASSAGTRISYEQYF	TGTGCCAGCAGTGCCGGGACTCGCATTTCCTACGAGCAGTACTTC
once	TRBV9	TRBJ2-1	TRBD2	CASSAGLAGAYNEQFF	TGTGCCAGCAGCGCCGGACTAGCGGGAGCCTACAATGAGCAGTTCTTC
NA	TRBV7-9	TRBJ1-4	NA	CASSSSTGLDEKLFF	TGTGCCAGCAGCTCCTCGACGGGCCTGGACGAAAAACTGTTTTTT
NA	TRBV7-9	TRBJ2-7	NA	CASSPVVLAQREQYF	TGTGCCAGCAGCCCGGTGGTTTTGGCCCAGCGCGAGCAGTACTTC
NA	TRBV29-1	TRBJ2-4	NA	CSAADRPSLAKNIQYF	TGCAGCGCTGCGGACAGACCATCGCTAGCCAAAAACATTCAGTACTTC
NA	TRBV28	TRBJ2-7	TRBD2	CASSPGLAGGYEQYF	TGTGCCAGCAGCCCCGGACTAGCGGGAGGCTACGAGCAGTACTTC
NA	TRBV28	TRBJ1-1	NA	CASSLTGGLNTEAFF	TGTGCCAGCAGTTTAACTGGGGGTTTGAACACTGAAGCTTTCTTT
NA	TRBV7-8	TRBJ1-5	NA	CASSLLGPNQPQHF	TGTGCCAGCAGCTTATTGGGGCCAAATCAGCCCCAGCATTTT
NA	TRBV27	TRBJ1-2	NA	CASSFGALYGYTF	TGTGCCAGCAGTTTCGGGGCCCTCTATGGCTACACCTTC
NA	TRBV6-6	TRBJ1-1	TRBD1	CASEGQGNTEAFF	TGTGCCAGCGAGGGACAGGGGAACACTGAAGCTTTCTTT
NA	TRBV7-9	TRBJ2-7	NA	CASSPPTGPYEQYF	TGTGCCAGCAGCCCGCCGACAGGACCCTACGAGCAGTACTTC
NA	TRBV7-6	TRBJ2-7	TRBD2	CASSPYSTGTSSSYEQYF	TGTGCCAGCAGTCCTTATTCCACCGGGACTAGCTCATCCTACGAGCAGTACTTC
once	TRBV28	TRBJ2-7	NA	CASSFAGIPGYEQYF	TGTGCCAGCAGTTTTGCCGGGATCCCGGGCTACGAGCAGTACTTC
once	TRBV18	TRBJ1-1	NA	CASSLTATGREATEAFF	TGTGCCAGCTCACTAACGGCCACGGGTAGGGAGGCCACTGAAGCTTTCTTT
NA	TRBV7-8	TRBJ2-3	TRBD2	CASSYGLAGGKVIPDTQYF	TGTGCCAGCAGCTATGGACTAGCGGGAGGAAAAGTGATTCCAGATACGCAGTATTTT
NA	TRBV13	TRBJ2-7	NA	CASSLGQNEQYF	TGTGCCAGCAGCTTAGGACAGAACGAGCAGTACTTC
NA	TRBV29-1	TRBJ2-3	NA	CSANPGPDTQYF	TGCAGCGCTAACCCAGGGCCAGATACGCAGTATTTT
NA	TRBV10-3	TRBJ1-2	NA	CAISDTENYGYTF	TGTGCCATCAGTGACACGGAAAACTATGGCTACACCTTC
once	TRBV9	TRBJ1-2	NA	CASSVGGRNHEEANYGYTF	TGTGCCAGCAGCGTAGGGGGCCGGAATCATGAGGAAGCTAACTATGGCTACACCTTC
NA	TRBV7-3	TRBJ2-7	TRBD1	CASSLDRDRGTPEQYF	TGTGCCAGCAGCTTAGACCGGGACAGGGGCACCCCTGAGCAGTACTTC
NA	TRBV7-9	TRBJ1-1	NA	CASSSTTREAFF	TGTGCCAGCAGCTCAACAACACGTGAAGCTTTCTTT
NA	TRBV5-6	TRBJ1-2	NA	CASSPIGSNPNYGYTF	TGTGCCAGCAGCCCTATAGGGTCAAACCCTAACTATGGCTACACCTTC
NA	TRBV12-5	TRBJ1-1	NA	CASEEDREGSEAFF	TGTGCTAGTGAGGAGGACAGAGAGGGATCTGAAGCTTTCTTT
NA	TRBV27	TRBJ1-2	NA	CASSLAPPETGLTF	TGTGCCAGCAGTTTAGCCCCTCCGGAAACAGGACTCACCTTC
NA	TRBV13	TRBJ2-7	TRBD1	CASSATTGGWTYEQYF	TGTGCCAGCAGCGCTACAACAGGGGGCTGGACCTACGAGCAGTACTTC
NA	TRBV28	TRBJ2-1	NA	CASSDRQGGNEQFF	TGTGCCAGCAGCGACAGACAGGGAGGAAATGAGCAGTTCTTC
NA	TRBV2	TRBJ2-7	TRBD2	CASSELTSGSYEQYF	TGTGCCAGCAGTGAATTGACTAGCGGGAGCTACGAGCAGTACTTC
NA	TRBV7-2	TRBJ2-7	TRBD2	CASSPSGGSSSYEQYF	TGTGCCAGCAGCCCCTCGGGCGGGAGCAGCTCCTACGAGCAGTACTTC
once	TRBV19	TRBJ2-7	TRBD1	CASSNPRDRGTYEQYF	TGTGCCAGTAGTAATCCCCGGGACAGGGGTACCTACGAGCAGTACTTC
NA	TRBV6-5	TRBJ1-4	NA	CASSPAAATNEKLFF	TGTGCCAGCAGTCCCGCGGCTGCAACTAATGAAAAACTGTTTTTT
NA	TRBV7-6	TRBJ1-2	NA	CASSPKGAHYGYTF	TGTGCCAGCAGCCCCAAAGGAGCCCACTATGGCTACACCTTC
once	TRBV7-9	TRBJ2-2	NA	CASSSFSGELFF	TGTGCCAGCAGCTCATTTTCCGGGGAGCTGTTTTTT
NA	TRBV9	TRBJ2-7	TRBD2	CASSVGAGAPEEQYF	TGTGCCAGCAGCGTAGGGGCGGGAGCCCCAGAAGAGCAGTACTTC
NA	TRBV29-1	TRBJ1-3	NA	CSVEDADGTNTIYF	TGCAGCGTTGAAGATGCGGACGGAACAAACACCATATATTTT
once	TRBV6-1	TRBJ2-7	TRBD2	CASSEAPGGRNEQYF	TGTGCCAGCAGTGAAGCGCCAGGCGGGAGAAACGAGCAGTACTTC
NA	TRBV7-9	TRBJ2-7	NA	CASSFGFVHTYEQYF	TGTGCCAGCAGCTTCGGGTTCGTCCATACCTACGAGCAGTACTTC